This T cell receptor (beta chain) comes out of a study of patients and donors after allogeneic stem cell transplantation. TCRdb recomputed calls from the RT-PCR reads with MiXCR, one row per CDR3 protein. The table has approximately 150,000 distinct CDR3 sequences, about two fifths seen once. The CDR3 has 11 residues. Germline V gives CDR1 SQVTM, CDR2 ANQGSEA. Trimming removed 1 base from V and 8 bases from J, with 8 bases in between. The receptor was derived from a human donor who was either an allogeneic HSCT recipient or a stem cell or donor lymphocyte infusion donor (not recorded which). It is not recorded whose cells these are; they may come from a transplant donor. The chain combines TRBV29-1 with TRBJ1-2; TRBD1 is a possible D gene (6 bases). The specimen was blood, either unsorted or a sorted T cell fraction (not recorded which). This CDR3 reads CSVEGQAGYTF. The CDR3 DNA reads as TGCAGCGTTGAAGGACAGGCCGGCTACACCTTC.